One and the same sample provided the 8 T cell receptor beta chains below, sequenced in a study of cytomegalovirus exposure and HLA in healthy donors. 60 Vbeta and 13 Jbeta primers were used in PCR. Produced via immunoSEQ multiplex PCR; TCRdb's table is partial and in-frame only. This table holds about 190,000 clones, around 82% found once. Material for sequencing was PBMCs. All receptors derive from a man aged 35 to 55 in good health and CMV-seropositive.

The CDR3 bases are TGTGCCAGTAGTATAGTGACGGGGGCCTACGAGCAGTACTTC. Its protein product is CASSIVTGAYEQYF. V is TRBV19 and J is TRBJ2-7; perhaps TRBD2 as D (6 bases). This CDR3 spans 14 amino acids. The germline V and J ends were trimmed by 1 base and 2 bases, with 9 bases remaining between them. Germline V gene sequence: CDR1 LNHDA, CDR2 SQIVND (reference sequence). Supplemented by reference TRBV19 and TRBJ2-7, the full variable domain reads DGGITQSPKYLFRKEGQNVTLSCEQNLNHDAMYWYRQDPGQGLRLIYYSQIVNDFQKGDIAEGYSVSREKKESFPLTVTSAQKNPTAFYLCASSIVTGAYEQYFGPGTRLTVT.

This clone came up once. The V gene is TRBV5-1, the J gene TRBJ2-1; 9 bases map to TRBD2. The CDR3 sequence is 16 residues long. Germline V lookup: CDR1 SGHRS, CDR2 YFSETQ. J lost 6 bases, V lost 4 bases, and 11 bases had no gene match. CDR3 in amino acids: CASSPRWAGGANEQFF. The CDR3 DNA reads TGCGCCAGCAGCCCCCGGTGGGCGGGAGGGGCCAATGAGCAGTTCTTC.

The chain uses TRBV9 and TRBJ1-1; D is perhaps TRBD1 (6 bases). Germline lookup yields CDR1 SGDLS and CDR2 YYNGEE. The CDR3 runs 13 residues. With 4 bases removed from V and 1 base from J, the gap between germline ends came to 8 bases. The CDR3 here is CASSLQGNTEAFF. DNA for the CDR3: TGTGCCAGCAGCTTACAGGGGAACACTGAAGCTTTCTTT.

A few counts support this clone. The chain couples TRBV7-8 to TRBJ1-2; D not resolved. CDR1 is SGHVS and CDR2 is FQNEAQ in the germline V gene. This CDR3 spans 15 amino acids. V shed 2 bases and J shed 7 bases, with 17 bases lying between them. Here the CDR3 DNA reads TGTGCCAGCAGCTTACTAGGCCTGGGAGTGAGTGGCTACACCTTC. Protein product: CASSLLGLGVSGYTF.

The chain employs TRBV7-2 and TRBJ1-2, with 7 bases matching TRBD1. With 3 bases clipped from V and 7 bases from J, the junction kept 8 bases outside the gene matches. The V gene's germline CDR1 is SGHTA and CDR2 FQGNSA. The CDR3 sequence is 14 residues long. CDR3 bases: TGTGCCAGCAGCTTCGACAGGGATGCGTTTGGCTACACCTTC. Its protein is CASSFDRDAFGYTF.

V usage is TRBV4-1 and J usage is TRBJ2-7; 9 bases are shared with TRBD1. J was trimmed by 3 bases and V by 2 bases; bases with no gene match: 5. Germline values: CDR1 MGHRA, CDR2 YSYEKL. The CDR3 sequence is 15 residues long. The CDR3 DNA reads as TGCGCCAGCAGCCAACAACAGGGGGCAAGCTACGAGCAGTACTTC. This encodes CASSQQQGASYEQYF.

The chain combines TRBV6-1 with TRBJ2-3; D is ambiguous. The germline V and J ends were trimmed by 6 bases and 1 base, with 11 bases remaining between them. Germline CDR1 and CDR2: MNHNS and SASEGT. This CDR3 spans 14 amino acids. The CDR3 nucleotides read TGTGCCAGCAGCGCTACGCCTGGCACAGATACGCAGTATTTT. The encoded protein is CASSATPGTDTQYF.

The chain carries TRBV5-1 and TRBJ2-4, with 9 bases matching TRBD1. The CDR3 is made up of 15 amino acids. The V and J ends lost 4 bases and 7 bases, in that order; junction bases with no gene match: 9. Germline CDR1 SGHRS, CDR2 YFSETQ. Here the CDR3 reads CASSRSGQGGNIQYF. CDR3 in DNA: TGCGCCAGCAGCCGTTCGGGACAGGGCGGCAACATTCAGTACTTC.